The T cell receptor (beta chain) described here comes from a study of OX40 agonist ivuxolimab in advanced cancers. TCRdb's copy holds only in-frame clones and misses some; the assay was immunoSEQ multiplex PCR. The sample yields about 76,000 clones, approximately 91% seen once. This CDR3 has 13 amino acids. Trimming cost V 6 bases and J 2 bases, with 11 bases left between them. Per the germline V gene, CDR1 is MNHEY and CDR2 is SVGAGI. Study findings and constraints: By week 6 at 0.1 to 3.0 mg/kg, blood CD4+ and CD8+ T cells had expanded clonally. CD8+ T cells showed, on average, more clonal expansion than CD4+ cells.

Regarding this clone: Its matching antigen is unknown.

Systemic immunosuppression or a history of autoimmune disease excluded patients. This rearrangement joins TRBV6-5 to TRBJ2-7; D remains unclear. This material consisted of CD4+ or CD8+ T cells sorted from blood, taken in a trial of the OX40 agonist ivuxolimab. The clonotype originates from an adult with an advanced solid tumor such as melanoma, head and neck, liver or kidney cancer. This chain's CDR3 is CASSRFMPYEQYF. CDR3 nucleotides: TGTGCCAGCAGCAGGTTTATGCCCTACGAGCAGTACTTC.